The present entry profiles one TCR beta chain with its context. The ends lost 5 bases at V and 5 bases at J; junction bases unmatched: 7. Germline CDR1 and CDR2: LNHDA and SQIVND (reference sequence). The CDR3 runs to 14 residues. The source of the sample is a study of PD-1 blockade in classical Hodgkin lymphoma. Study overall: Intravenous delivery of nivolumab at 3 mg/kg to patients occurred every 2 weeks.

TCRdb's table, derived via immunoSEQ multiplex PCR, lists solely in-frame clones and lacks some. The sample carries roughly 100,000 clones, roughly 90% recorded once. All trial patients relapsed after autologous stem cell transplantation. This chain uses TRBV19 with TRBJ2-5; TRBD2 matches 8 bases. Specimen: peripheral blood mononuclear cells (PBMCs), collected before the second cycle of nivolumab. This sequence was found in a human donor with classical Hodgkin lymphoma. The CDR3 coding sequence is TGTGCCAGTAGTTTCCCGGGACTAGATGAGACCCAGTACTTC. Translated, it gives CASSFPGLDETQYF. The full variable domain, in which reference TRBV19 and TRBJ2-5 provide the parts outside the CDR3, is DGGITQSPKYLFRKEGQNVTLSCEQNLNHDAMYWYRQDPGQGLRLIYYSQIVNDFQKGDIAEGYSVSREKKESFPLTVTSAQKNPTAFYLCASSFPGLDETQYFGPGTRLLVL.